Presented here are 16 T cell receptor beta chains from one specimen sequenced in a study of coeliac disease. Data came from immunoSEQ multiplex PCR; TCRdb stores just in-frame clones and leaves some out. In the table there are roughly 4,800 clones, roughly 72% of which are singletons. The sample taken for sequencing was lymphocytes from the gut lamina propria. Every receptor here comes from a man between 18 and 29 years old with celiac disease on a gluten-free diet.

The chain recombines TRBV7-2 with TRBJ2-3; D ambiguous. V gave up 7 bases and J gave up 4 bases, with 9 bases separating them. This CDR3 contains 12 residues. Germline V lookup: CDR1 SGHTA, CDR2 FQGNSA. Here the CDR3 DNA reads TGTGCCAGCACCCCTCCTGCAGATACGCAGTATTTT. Its translation: CASTPPADTQYF. Combining the CDR3 with reference TRBV7-2 and TRBJ2-3 gives the whole variable domain GAGVSQSPSNKVTEKGKDVELRCDPISGHTALYWYRQSLGQGLEFLIYFQGNSAPDKSGLPSDRFSAERTGGSVSTLTIQRTQQEDSAVYLCASTPPADTQYFGPGTRLTVL.

This clone was detected only a few times. The chain has TRBV28 and TRBJ2-6, with 9 bases fitting TRBD2. After removal of 7 bases from V and 14 bases from J, the junction contained 6 bases not matched to a gene. CDR1 MDHEN and CDR2 SYDVKM come from the germline V gene. The CDR3 has 12 residues. CDR3 protein: CASNQAGGILTF. CDR3 nucleotides: TGTGCCAGCAATCAAGCGGGGGGCATCCTGACTTTC.

The chain couples TRBV27 to TRBJ1-2; D might be TRBD1 (6 bases). Trimming took off 4 bases at V and 7 bases at J, with 13 bases between the two ends. The CDR3 covers 13 residues. Germline values: CDR1 MNHEY, CDR2 SMNVEV (reference sequence). In nucleotides, the CDR3 is TGTGCCAGCAGTTCAGGGGTTTTCGGTGGCTACACCTTC. This translates into CASSSGVFGGYTF.

V is TRBV25-1 and J is TRBJ1-6, with 7 bases lining up with TRBD1. The CDR3 has 15 residues. V lost 3 bases and J lost 7; bases outside the gene matches: 6. Germline V lookup: CDR1 MGHDK, CDR2 SYGVNS. The CDR3 region has the DNA TGTGCCAGCAGTGATGCAGGGGGGAGCAATTCACCCCTCCACTTT. This translates into CASSDAGGSNSPLHF.

This clone was detected only once. The rearrangement links TRBV5-1 to TRBJ2-3; 9 nucleotides agree with TRBD2. CDR1 is SGHRS and CDR2 is YFSETQ in the germline V gene. J was trimmed by 2 bases and V by 0 bases; bases with no gene match: 13. The CDR3 is made up of 19 amino acids. The CDR3 loop is CASSLAALGLAKSTDTQYF. The DNA of the CDR3 is TGCGCCAGCAGCTTGGCCGCATTGGGACTAGCAAAATCCACAGATACGCAGTATTTT. Combining the CDR3 with reference TRBV5-1 and TRBJ2-3 gives the whole variable domain KAGVTQTPRYLIKTRGQQVTLSCSPISGHRSVSWYQQTPGQGLQFLFEYFSETQRNKGNFPGRFSGRQFSNSRSEMNVSTLELGDSALYLCASSLAALGLAKSTDTQYFGPGTRLTVL.

This rearrangement joins TRBV4-3 to TRBJ2-5; TRBD1 matches at 11 bases. The V and J ends lost 2 bases and 1 base, in that order; junction bases with no gene match: 9. Germline assignment: CDR1 LGHNA and CDR2 YSLEER. The CDR3 length is 18 residues. The CDR3 loop is CASSQHRSGTGGQETQYF. The CDR3 DNA is TGCGCCAGCAGCCAACACCGCTCCGGGACAGGGGGCCAAGAGACCCAGTACTTC.

This clone has a single count. CDR3 residues: CASSLGGAGNTIYF. The CDR3 coding sequence is TGTGCCAGCAGCTTAGGGGGAGCTGGAAACACCATATATTTT. The chain combines TRBV7-9 with TRBJ1-3; D unresolved. This CDR3 is 14 amino acids long. Between the trimmed V and J ends, which lost 1 base and 2 bases, there was a span of 6 bases. Germline V CDR1 and CDR2: SEHNR, FQNEAQ (reference sequence).

The V gene is TRBV9, the J gene TRBJ2-1; 9 nucleotides align to TRBD1. The ends lost 0 bases at V and 4 bases at J; junction bases unmatched: 2. Germline-derived CDR1 and CDR2 are SGDLS and YYNGEE. This CDR3 region has 15 residues. DNA of the CDR3: TGTGCCAGCAGCGTAGGACAGGGGGATTACAATGAGCAGTTCTTC. This gives the protein CASSVGQGDYNEQFF.

The chain recombines TRBV28 with TRBJ1-1, with D unresolved. CDR3 length: 14 residues. V dropped 6 bases and J dropped 1 base, with 12 bases sitting between them. Germline V lookup: CDR1 MDHEN, CDR2 SYDVKM. CDR3 sequence reads: CASSQTRRNTEAFF. The DNA for the CDR3 is TGTGCCAGCAGCCAAACGAGGAGGAACACTGAAGCTTTCTTT.

V is TRBV10-3 and J is TRBJ1-2, with D perhaps TRBD1 (6 bases). The ends were cut back, 4 bases at V and 3 bases at J, with 6 bases in the middle. The germline CDR1 and CDR2 sequences are ENHRY and SYGVKD. The CDR3 is 12 amino acids. DNA of the CDR3: TGTGCCATCAGTGGACAGGACTATGGCTACACCTTC. Protein sequence: CAISGQDYGYTF.

The chain carries TRBV6-5 and TRBJ2-7; possibly TRBD1 for D (5 bases). The V gene lost 7 bases and the J gene lost 5 bases, with 15 bases spanning the gap. Germline V gene lookup returns CDR1 MNHEY and CDR2 SVGAGI. CDR3 length: 13 amino acids. The CDR3 spells CASNNGQGHEQYF. CDR3 coding DNA: TGTGCCAGCAACAATGGACAAGGCCACGAGCAGTACTTC.

Relative to its sample, this clone is large. This chain's CDR3 is CASSFLGWDSGNTEAFF. CDR3 DNA sequence: TGTGCCAGCAGTTTTTTGGGCTGGGACTCGGGGAACACTGAAGCTTTCTTT. This chain uses TRBV27 with TRBJ1-1, with D possibly TRBD1 on 5 matching bases. Germline V gene lookup returns CDR1 MNHEY and CDR2 SMNVEV (reference sequence). The CDR3 covers 17 residues. Trimming cost V 3 bases and J 1 base, with 18 bases left between them.

V usage is TRBV19 and J usage is TRBJ2-6; perhaps TRBD2 as D (6 bases). V dropped 5 bases and J dropped 4 bases, with 15 bases sitting between them. CDR1 and CDR2 (germline): LNHDA, SQIVND (reference sequence). CDR3 length equals 16 residues. DNA of the CDR3: TGTGCCAGTAGTCCGTTGGGGGGTTTGGGGGCCAACGTCCTGACTTTC. Translating gives CASSPLGGLGANVLTF.

V is TRBV10-2 and J is TRBJ2-5; 8 nucleotides line up with TRBD1. This CDR3 contains 14 residues. In germline, CDR1 is WSHSY, CDR2 SAAADI. After removal of 3 bases from V and 5 bases from J, the junction contained 5 bases not matched to a gene. CDR3 sequence: CASSDDRGGETQYF. The CDR3 DNA reads as TGCGCCAGCAGTGACGACAGGGGTGGGGAGACCCAGTACTTC.

This clone has only one observation. This chain links TRBV7-2 with TRBJ1-5, with D unresolved. The V gene lost 4 bases and the J gene lost 5 bases, with 9 bases spanning the gap. CDR3 length: 13 residues. The germline CDR1 and CDR2 sequences are SGHTA and FQGNSA. DNA for the CDR3: TGTGCCAGCAGCTCCGAGTGGTATCAGCCCCAGCATTTT. This sequence encodes CASSSEWYQPQHF.

The chain joins TRBV18 to TRBJ2-2; tentatively, D is TRBD1 (6 bases). Trimming pared 9 bases from V and 1 base from J, leaving 21 bases between. Germline V gene data show CDR1 as KGHSH and CDR2 as LQKENI. The CDR3 has 17 amino acids. The chain's CDR3 is CASPQAGQTMNTGELFF. The CDR3 DNA reads as TGTGCCAGTCCCCAAGCTGGACAGACGATGAACACCGGGGAGCTGTTTTTT.